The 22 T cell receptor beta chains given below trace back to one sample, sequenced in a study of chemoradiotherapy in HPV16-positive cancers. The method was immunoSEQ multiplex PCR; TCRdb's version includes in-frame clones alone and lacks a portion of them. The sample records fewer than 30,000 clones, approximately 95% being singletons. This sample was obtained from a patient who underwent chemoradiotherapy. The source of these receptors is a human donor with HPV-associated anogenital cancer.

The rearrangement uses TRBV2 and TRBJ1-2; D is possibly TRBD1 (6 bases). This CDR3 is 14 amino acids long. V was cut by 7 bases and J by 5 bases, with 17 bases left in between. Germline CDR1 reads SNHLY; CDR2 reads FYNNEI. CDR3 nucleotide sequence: TGTGCCAGCAAGACAGGACTAACCTTATATGGCTACACCTTC. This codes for CASKTGLTLYGYTF.

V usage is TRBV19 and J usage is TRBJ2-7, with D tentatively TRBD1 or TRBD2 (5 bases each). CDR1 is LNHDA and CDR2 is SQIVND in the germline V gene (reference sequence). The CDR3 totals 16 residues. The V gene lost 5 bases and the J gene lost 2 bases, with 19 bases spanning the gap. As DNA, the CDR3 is TGTGCCAGTAGTGGGAAAGGGACCCGAGGAACCTACGAGCAGTACTTC. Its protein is CASSGKGTRGTYEQYF.

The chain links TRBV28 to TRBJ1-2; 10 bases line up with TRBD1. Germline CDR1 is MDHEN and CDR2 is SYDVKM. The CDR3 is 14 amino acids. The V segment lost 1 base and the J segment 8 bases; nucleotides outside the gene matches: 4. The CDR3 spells CASSLYGQGEGYTF. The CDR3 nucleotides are TGTGCCAGCAGTTTATACGGACAGGGGGAGGGCTACACCTTC.

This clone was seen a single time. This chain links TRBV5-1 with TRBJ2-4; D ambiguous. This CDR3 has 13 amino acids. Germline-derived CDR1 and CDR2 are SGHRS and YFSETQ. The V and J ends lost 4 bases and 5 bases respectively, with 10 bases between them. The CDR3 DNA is TGCGCCAGCAGCCCCGCAAGCCAAAACATTCAGTACTTC. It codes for CASSPASQNIQYF.

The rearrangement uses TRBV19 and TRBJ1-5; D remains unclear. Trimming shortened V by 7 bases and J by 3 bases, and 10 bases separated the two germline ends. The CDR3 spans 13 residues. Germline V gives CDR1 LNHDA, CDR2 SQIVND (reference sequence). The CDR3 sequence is CASTRGFNQPQHF. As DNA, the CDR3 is TGTGCCAGTACCCGGGGATTCAATCAGCCCCAGCATTTT. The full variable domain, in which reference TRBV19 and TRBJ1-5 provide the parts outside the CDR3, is DGGITQSPKYLFRKEGQNVTLSCEQNLNHDAMYWYRQDPGQGLRLIYYSQIVNDFQKGDIAEGYSVSREKKESFPLTVTSAQKNPTAFYLCASTRGFNQPQHFGDGTRLSIL.

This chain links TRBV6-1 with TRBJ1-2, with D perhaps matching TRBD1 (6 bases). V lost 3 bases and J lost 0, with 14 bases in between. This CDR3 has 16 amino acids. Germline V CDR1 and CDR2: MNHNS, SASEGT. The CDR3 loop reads CASSDGTKPSNYGYTF. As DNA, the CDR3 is TGTGCCAGCAGTGACGGGACAAAACCATCTAACTATGGCTACACCTTC.

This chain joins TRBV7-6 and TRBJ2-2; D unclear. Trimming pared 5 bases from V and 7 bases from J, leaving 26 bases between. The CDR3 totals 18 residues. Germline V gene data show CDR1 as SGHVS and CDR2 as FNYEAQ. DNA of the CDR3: TGTGCCAGCAGCCCTACTCCTATTGGATTGGCAACCTTCGGGGAGCTGTTTTTT. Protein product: CASSPTPIGLATFGELFF.

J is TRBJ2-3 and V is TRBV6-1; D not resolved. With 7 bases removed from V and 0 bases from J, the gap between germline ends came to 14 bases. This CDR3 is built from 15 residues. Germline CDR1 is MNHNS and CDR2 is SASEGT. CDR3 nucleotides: TGTGCCAGCACCTTCACCCGATTGAGCACAGATACGCAGTATTTT. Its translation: CASTFTRLSTDTQYF.

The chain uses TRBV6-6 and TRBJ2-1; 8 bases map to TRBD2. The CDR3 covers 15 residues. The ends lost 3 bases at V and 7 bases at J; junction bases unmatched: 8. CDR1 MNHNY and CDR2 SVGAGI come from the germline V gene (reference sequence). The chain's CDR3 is CASSYVAVAGNEQFF. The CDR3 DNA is TGTGCCAGCAGTTATGTAGCTGTAGCGGGGAATGAGCAGTTCTTC.

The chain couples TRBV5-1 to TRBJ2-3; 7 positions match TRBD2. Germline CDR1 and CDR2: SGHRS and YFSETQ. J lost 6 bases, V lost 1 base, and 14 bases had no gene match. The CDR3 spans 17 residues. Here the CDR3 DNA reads TGCGCCAGCAGCTTGCCCCCGGGACTATCATTGGGGGATACGCAGTATTTT. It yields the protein CASSLPPGLSLGDTQYF.

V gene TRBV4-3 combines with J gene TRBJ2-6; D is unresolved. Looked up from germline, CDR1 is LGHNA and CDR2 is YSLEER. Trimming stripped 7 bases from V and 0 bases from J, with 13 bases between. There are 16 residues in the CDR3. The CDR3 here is CASTKELNSGANVLTF. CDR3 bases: TGCGCCAGCACGAAGGAGCTAAACTCTGGGGCCAACGTCCTGACTTTC.

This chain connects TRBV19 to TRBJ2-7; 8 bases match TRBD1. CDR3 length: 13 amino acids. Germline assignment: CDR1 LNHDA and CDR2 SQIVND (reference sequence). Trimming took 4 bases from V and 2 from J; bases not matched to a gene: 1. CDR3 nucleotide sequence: TGTGCCAGTAGTAGCAGGGGGCCCTACGAGCAGTACTTC. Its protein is CASSSRGPYEQYF.

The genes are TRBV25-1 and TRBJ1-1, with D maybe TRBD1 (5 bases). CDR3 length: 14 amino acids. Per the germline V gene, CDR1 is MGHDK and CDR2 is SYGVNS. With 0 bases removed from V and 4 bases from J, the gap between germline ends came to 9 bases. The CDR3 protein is CASSEYGASTEAFF. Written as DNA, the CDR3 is TGTGCCAGCAGTGAATACGGGGCTTCCACTGAAGCTTTCTTT.

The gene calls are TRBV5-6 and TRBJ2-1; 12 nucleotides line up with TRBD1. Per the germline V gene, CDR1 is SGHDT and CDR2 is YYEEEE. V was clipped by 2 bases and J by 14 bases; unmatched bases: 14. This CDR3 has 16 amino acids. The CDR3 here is CASSFDAGTGGARKFF. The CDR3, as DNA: TGTGCCAGCAGCTTCGACGCCGGGACAGGGGGCGCTCGGAAGTTCTTC.

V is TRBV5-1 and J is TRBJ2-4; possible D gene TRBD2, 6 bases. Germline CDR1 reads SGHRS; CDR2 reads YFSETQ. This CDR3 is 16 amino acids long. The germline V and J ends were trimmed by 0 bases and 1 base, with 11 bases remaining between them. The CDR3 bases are TGCGCCAGCAGCTTGGGTAGCGGAACCGCCAAAAACATTCAGTACTTC. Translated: CASSLGSGTAKNIQYF.

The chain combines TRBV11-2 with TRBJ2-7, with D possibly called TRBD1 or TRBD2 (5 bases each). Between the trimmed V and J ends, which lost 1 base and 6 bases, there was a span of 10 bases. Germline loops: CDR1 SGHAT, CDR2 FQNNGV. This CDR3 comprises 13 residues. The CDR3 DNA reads TGTGCCAGCAGCTTAGGGGGACCCCTCGAGCAGTACTTC. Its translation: CASSLGGPLEQYF.

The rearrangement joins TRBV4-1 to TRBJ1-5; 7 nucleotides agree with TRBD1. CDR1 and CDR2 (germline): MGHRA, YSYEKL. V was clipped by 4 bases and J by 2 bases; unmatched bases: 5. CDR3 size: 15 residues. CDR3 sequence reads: CASSLTGPGNQPQHF. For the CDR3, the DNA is TGCGCCAGCAGCCTGACAGGGCCGGGCAATCAGCCCCAGCATTTT.

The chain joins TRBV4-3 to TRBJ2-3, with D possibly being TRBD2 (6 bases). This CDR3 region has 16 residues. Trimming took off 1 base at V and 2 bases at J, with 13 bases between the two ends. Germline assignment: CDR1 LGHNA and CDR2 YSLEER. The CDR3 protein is CASSQAPSASTDTQYF. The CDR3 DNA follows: TGCGCCAGCAGCCAAGCGCCTAGCGCCTCCACAGATACGCAGTATTTT.

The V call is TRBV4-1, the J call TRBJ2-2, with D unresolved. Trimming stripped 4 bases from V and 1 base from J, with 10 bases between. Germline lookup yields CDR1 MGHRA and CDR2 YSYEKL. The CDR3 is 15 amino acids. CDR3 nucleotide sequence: TGCGCCAGCAGCCCACAAGGCGGGAACACCGGGGAGCTGTTTTTT. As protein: CASSPQGGNTGELFF.

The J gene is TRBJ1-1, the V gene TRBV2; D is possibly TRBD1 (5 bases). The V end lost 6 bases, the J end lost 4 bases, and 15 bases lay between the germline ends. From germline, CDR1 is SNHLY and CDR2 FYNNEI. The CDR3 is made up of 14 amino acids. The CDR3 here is CASRGEGVGTEAFF. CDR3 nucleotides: TGTGCCAGCAGGGGGGAGGGAGTAGGCACTGAAGCTTTCTTT.

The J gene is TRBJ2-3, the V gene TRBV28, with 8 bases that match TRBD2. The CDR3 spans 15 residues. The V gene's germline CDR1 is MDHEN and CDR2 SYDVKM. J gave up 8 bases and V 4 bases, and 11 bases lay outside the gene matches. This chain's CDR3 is CASSSPGGRIVTQYF. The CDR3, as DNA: TGTGCCAGCAGTTCACCGGGAGGGCGCATTGTTACGCAGTATTTT.

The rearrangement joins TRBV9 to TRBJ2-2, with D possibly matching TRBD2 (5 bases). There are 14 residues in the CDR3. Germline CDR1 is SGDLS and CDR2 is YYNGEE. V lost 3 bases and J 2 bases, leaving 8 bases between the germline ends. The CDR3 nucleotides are TGTGCCAGCAGCGGAGCGGTTAACACCGGGGAGCTGTTTTTT. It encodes CASSGAVNTGELFF.